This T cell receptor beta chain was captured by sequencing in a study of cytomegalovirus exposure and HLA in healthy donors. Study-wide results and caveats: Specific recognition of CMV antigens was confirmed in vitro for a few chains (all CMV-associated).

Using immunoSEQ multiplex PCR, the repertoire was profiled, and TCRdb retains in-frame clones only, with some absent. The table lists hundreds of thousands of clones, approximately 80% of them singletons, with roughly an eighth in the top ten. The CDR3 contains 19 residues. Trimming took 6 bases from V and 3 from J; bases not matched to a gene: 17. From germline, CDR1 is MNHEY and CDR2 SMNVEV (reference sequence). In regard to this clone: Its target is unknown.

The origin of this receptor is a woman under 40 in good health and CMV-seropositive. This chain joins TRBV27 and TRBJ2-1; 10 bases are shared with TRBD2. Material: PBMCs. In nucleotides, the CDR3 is TGTGCCAGCAGGGCTCTAGGGAGCGGGAGGGAATCGGGCTACAATGAGCAGTTCTTC. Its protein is CASRALGSGRESGYNEQFF.